Presented here are 22 T cell receptor beta chains from one specimen sequenced in a study of cytomegalovirus exposure and HLA in healthy donors. The assay was immunoSEQ multiplex PCR, and TCRdb's table has in-frame clones only and misses some. The data contain fewer than 150,000 clones, 85% to 90% of them singletons. The specimen sequenced was PBMCs. The source is a man aged 25-45 years in good health and CMV-seronegative.

V usage is TRBV12-1 and J usage is TRBJ2-1; TRBD2 was called by the table and not checked on the DNA. TRBV12-1 is classified as a pseudogene. This CDR3 contains 13 residues. As DNA, the CDR3 is TGTGCCAGCAGTCCTTCGTGCTACAATGAGCAGTTCTTC. Encoded protein: CASSPSCYNEQFF.

The V and J genes are TRBV11-2 and TRBJ2-7, with 10 bases identical to TRBD2. Unmatched junction bases numbered 12, after V lost 5 bases and J lost 5 bases. The CDR3 runs to 16 residues. Germline V gene sequence: CDR1 SGHAT, CDR2 FQNNGV. The CDR3 protein is CASSPSSGSPRDEQYF. The CDR3 nucleotides read TGTGCCAGCAGCCCTTCTAGCGGGAGCCCCCGGGACGAGCAGTACTTC.

This chain connects TRBV7-2 to TRBJ2-2, with TRBD1 matching 11 bases. After removal of 4 bases from V and 4 bases from J, the junction contained 5 bases not matched to a gene. Looked up from germline, CDR1 is SGHTA and CDR2 is FQGNSA. The CDR3 is 16 residues long. The CDR3 nucleotides read TGTGCCAGCAGCTGGACCGGGACAGGGGGCACCGGGGAGCTGTTTTTT. Amino acids: CASSWTGTGGTGELFF.

The chain uses TRBV5-6 and TRBJ1-1, with 10 bases matching TRBD1. V trimming: 7 bases; J trimming: 3 bases; junction bases outside the gene matches: 9. The CDR3 covers 15 residues. The germline V gene has CDR1 SGHDT and CDR2 YYEEEE. CDR3 in DNA: TGTGCCAGCGGGTCATGGGGGACAGGGGACACTGAAGCTTTCTTT. Amino acid sequence: CASGSWGTGDTEAFF.

The chain combines TRBV7-9 with TRBJ2-1; tentatively, D is TRBD2 (5 bases). The CDR3 contains 16 residues. V was trimmed by 3 bases and J by 9 bases, leaving 21 bases between them. Germline CDR1 and CDR2: SEHNR and FQNEAQ (reference sequence). The CDR3 nucleotides are TGTGCCAGCAGCTTTTACGTTGGCGCGGGTTTGGGTGAGCAGTTCTTC. It is translated as CASSFYVGAGLGEQFF.

V is TRBV4-3 and J is TRBJ2-7; TRBD1 aligns across 7 bases. The germline gives CDR1 LGHNA, CDR2 YSLEER. The CDR3 length is 15 residues. V lost 2 bases, J lost 4 bases, and 8 bases stayed unmatched. The chain's CDR3 is CASSQNRDSYYEQYF. The CDR3, as DNA: TGCGCCAGCAGCCAAAACCGGGACAGTTATTACGAGCAGTACTTC.

This sequence joins TRBV4-1 and TRBJ2-5, with 7 bases aligning to TRBD2. Unmatched junction bases numbered 10, after V lost 2 bases and J lost 4 bases. The CDR3 length is 16 residues. Germline CDR1 MGHRA, CDR2 YSYEKL. The CDR3 loop is CASSQFGGSWGETQYF. The CDR3 DNA reads as TGCGCCAGCAGCCAATTCGGCGGGAGCTGGGGAGAGACCCAGTACTTC.

This chain links TRBV27 with TRBJ1-1, with 7 bases fitting TRBD1. V lost 5 bases, J lost 0 bases, and 9 bases stayed unmatched. The length of the CDR3 is 16 residues. Germline V gives CDR1 MNHEY, CDR2 SMNVEV (reference sequence). CDR3 residues: CASSTLTGIMNTEAFF. As DNA, the CDR3 is TGTGCCAGCAGTACCTTGACAGGGATCATGAACACTGAAGCTTTCTTT.

The V call is TRBV19, the J call TRBJ1-6; no definite D call. This CDR3 is built from 14 residues. Per the germline V gene, CDR1 is LNHDA and CDR2 is SQIVND (reference sequence). Trimming removed 4 bases at V and 8 bases at J, with 12 bases between. CDR3 coding DNA: TGTGCCAGTAGTACTAACGGCCGGGATTCACCCCTCCACTTT. It translates to CASSTNGRDSPLHF.

This clone came up once. This chain uses TRBV7-2 with TRBJ2-7; D call uncertain. The CDR3 sequence is 13 residues long. The germline V and J ends were trimmed by 5 bases and 1 base, with 9 bases remaining between them. The germline CDR1 and CDR2 sequences are SGHTA and FQGNSA. The CDR3: CASSPWRSYEQYF. The CDR3 DNA sequence: TGTGCCAGCAGCCCATGGCGGTCCTACGAGCAGTACTTC.

The chain links TRBV4-1 to TRBJ2-3, with TRBD2 identical over 10 bases. Germline CDR1 reads MGHRA; CDR2 reads YSYEKL. This CDR3 contains 18 residues. J lost 0 bases, V lost 3 bases, and 9 bases had no gene match. The DNA of the CDR3 is TGCGCCAGCAGCCAGACCGTCATGACTAGCGGGAGCACAGATACGCAGTATTTT. Its translation: CASSQTVMTSGSTDTQYF.

The V and J genes are TRBV6-1 and TRBJ2-1, with D tentatively TRBD1 (5 bases). This CDR3 comprises 16 residues. The V and J ends lost 2 bases and 10 bases respectively, with 21 bases between them. Germline loops: CDR1 MNHNS, CDR2 SASEGT. The CDR3 nucleotides read TGTGCCAGCAGTGAAAGGGTACTAACCACCGCAGGGGAGCAGTTCTTC. Its translation is CASSERVLTTAGEQFF.

The J gene is TRBJ2-1, the V gene TRBV2; 11 nucleotides line up with TRBD2. Per germline, CDR1 SNHLY and CDR2 FYNNEI. CDR3 size: 15 residues. J was trimmed by 9 bases and V by 6 bases; bases with no gene match: 10. The CDR3: CASSPGLAEGGEQFF. The CDR3 DNA is TGTGCCAGCAGCCCGGGACTAGCGGAGGGGGGTGAGCAGTTCTTC.

The rearrangement joins TRBV5-8 to TRBJ1-2; perhaps TRBD1 as D (5 bases). The germline V gene has CDR1 SGHTS and CDR2 YDEGEE. The CDR3 runs 13 residues. Between the trimmed V and J ends, which lost 0 bases and 5 bases, there was a span of 8 bases. This chain's CDR3 is CASSLDRQYGYTF. CDR3 DNA: TGTGCCAGCAGCTTGGACAGGCAATATGGCTACACCTTC.

The genes are TRBV6-5 and TRBJ1-1, with D uncertain. CDR1 and CDR2 (germline): MNHEY, SVGAGI. Trimming shortened V by 4 bases and J by 3 bases, and 12 bases separated the two germline ends. The CDR3 sequence is 14 residues long. For the CDR3, the DNA is TGTGCCAGCAGTTCACGGAGTTTGGACACTGAAGCTTTCTTT. As protein: CASSSRSLDTEAFF.

This clone is a singleton in its sample. The CDR3 DNA is TGTGCCAGTAGTATAGATCAGACGGGTGGGAGCAATCAGCCCCAGCATTTT. Translation: CASSIDQTGGSNQPQHF. The chain employs TRBV19 and TRBJ1-5; D ambiguous. V was clipped by 0 bases and J by 1 base, with 13 bases between them. Looked up from germline, CDR1 is LNHDA and CDR2 is SQIVND (reference sequence). This CDR3 is 17 amino acids long.

The rearrangement joins TRBV7-2 to TRBJ2-7; 8 nucleotides agree with TRBD2. Germline CDR1 and CDR2: SGHTA and FQGNSA. CDR3 size: 15 residues. V shed 2 bases, J shed 2 bases, and the junction held 5 bases outside the gene matches. The CDR3 DNA sequence: TGTGCCAGCAGCTTAAGTCCGACTAGCGCCTACGAGCAGTACTTC. It yields the protein CASSLSPTSAYEQYF.

This chain connects TRBV11-2 to TRBJ2-1, with 8 bases aligning to TRBD2. Trimming cost V 1 base and J 9 bases; bases outside gene matches: 11. The CDR3 has 16 amino acids. Germline loops: CDR1 SGHAT, CDR2 FQNNGV. The CDR3 protein is CASSLVFGSGSTEQFF. CDR3 DNA: TGTGCCAGCAGCTTAGTGTTCGGCAGCGGGAGTACTGAGCAGTTCTTC.

The chain joins TRBV6-5 to TRBJ2-7; D is possibly TRBD2 (6 bases). Trimming took 4 bases from V and 3 from J, leaving 10 bases between them. The CDR3 loop spans 13 amino acids. Looked up from germline, CDR1 is MNHEY and CDR2 is SVGAGI. The CDR3: CASSLEGHYEQYF. CDR3 nucleotides: TGTGCCAGCAGTTTGGAGGGGCACTACGAGCAGTACTTC.

The count of this clone is one. The chain combines TRBV5-1 with TRBJ1-1; D is unclear. CDR1 and CDR2 (germline): SGHRS, YFSETQ. This CDR3 is built from 15 residues. Trimming left V 0 bases short and J 4 bases short, with 13 bases between. CDR3 sequence (DNA): TGCGCCAGCAGCTTGGGCGGCATCGAGGGCACTGAAGCTTTCTTT. Translating it yields CASSLGGIEGTEAFF.

The rearrangement links TRBV2 to TRBJ1-1; 7 nucleotides match TRBD1. Trimming removed 7 bases from V and 2 bases from J; junction bases left unmatched: 4. Germline CDR1 and CDR2: SNHLY and FYNNEI. The CDR3 runs to 13 residues. This chain's CDR3 is CASTRQGNTEAFF. CDR3 coding DNA: TGTGCCAGCACCAGACAGGGAAACACTGAAGCTTTCTTT.

The CDR3 DNA is TGCGCCAGCAGCCAAGATCCCCAGGGAATAGCTTTCTTT. Amino acid sequence: CASSQDPQGIAFF. The chain has TRBV4-3 and TRBJ1-1, with a weak D call TRBD1 (5 bases). This CDR3 is 13 amino acids long. CDR1 is LGHNA and CDR2 is YSLEER in the germline V gene. The V and J ends lost 0 bases and 10 bases respectively, with 12 bases between them.